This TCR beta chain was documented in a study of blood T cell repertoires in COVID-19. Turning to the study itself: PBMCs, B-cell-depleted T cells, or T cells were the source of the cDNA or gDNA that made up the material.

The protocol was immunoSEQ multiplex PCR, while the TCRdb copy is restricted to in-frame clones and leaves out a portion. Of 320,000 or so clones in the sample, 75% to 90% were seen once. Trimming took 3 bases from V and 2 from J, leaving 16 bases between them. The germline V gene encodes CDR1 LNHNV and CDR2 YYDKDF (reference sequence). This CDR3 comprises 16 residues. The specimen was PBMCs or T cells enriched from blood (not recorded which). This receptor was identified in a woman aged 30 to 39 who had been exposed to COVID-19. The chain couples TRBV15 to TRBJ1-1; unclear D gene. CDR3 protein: CATSSGGGRKNTEAFF. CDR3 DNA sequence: TGTGCCACCAGCAGCGGAGGTGGACGAAAAAACACTGAAGCTTTCTTT.